This T cell receptor (beta chain) was identified during a study of shared clonotypes between healthy human individuals. The CDR3 runs 15 residues. Germline loops: CDR1 MNHEY, CDR2 SMNVEV (reference sequence). V was pared by 5 bases and J by 6 bases, with 12 bases of the junction left unmatched. It was into CD45RA+ naive and CD45RA-negative memory subsets that the CD4+ cells were split. The protocol was immunoSEQ multiplex PCR, while the TCRdb copy is restricted to in-frame clones and leaves out a portion. There are 1,400,000 or so clones in the sample; roughly 98.5% occur only once, and 0.36% lies in the top ten.

Sequenced sample: naive CD4+ T cells sorted from blood. Subset specified: CD45RA+ positively selected. The chain employs TRBV27 and TRBJ2-7, with 8 bases fitting TRBD1. The clonotype comes from a man between 25 and 39 years old in good health. The CDR3 is CASSLSGTGSFEQYF. The CDR3 DNA sequence: TGTGCCAGCAGTCTCTCCGGGACAGGTTCGTTCGAGCAGTACTTC.